The 30 T cell receptor beta chains presented below share a single source sample, sequenced in a study of blood T cell repertoires in COVID-19. Using immunoSEQ multiplex PCR, the repertoire was profiled, and TCRdb retains in-frame clones only, with some absent. The sample yields 200,000 to 250,000 clones, about nine tenths seen once. Sequenced sample: peripheral blood. These receptors all come from a woman aged 55-69 years with acute or convalescent COVID-19.

V is TRBV7-2 and J is TRBJ2-1; 9 nucleotides align to TRBD2. The CDR3 runs to 15 residues. V trimming: 3 bases; J trimming: 4 bases; junction bases outside the gene matches: 4. Germline CDR1 SGHTA, CDR2 FQGNSA. The CDR3 nucleotides are TGTGCCAGCAGCTTTAGCGGGGGAGCGTACAATGAGCAGTTCTTC. The encoded protein is CASSFSGGAYNEQFF.

The chain links TRBV5-1 to TRBJ2-1, with 10 bases aligning to TRBD2. Germline CDR1 reads SGHRS; CDR2 reads YFSETQ. The CDR3 totals 15 residues. J lost 6 bases, V lost 4 bases, and 7 bases had no gene match. CDR3 sequence reads: CASSQDQRGGNEQFF. CDR3 bases: TGCGCCAGCAGCCAGGATCAGCGGGGGGGCAATGAGCAGTTCTTC.

The gene calls are TRBV11-3 and TRBJ2-3; TRBD2 is a possible D gene (6 bases). The CDR3 is 15 amino acids. V lost 1 base to trimming and J lost 3 bases, with 11 bases between them. CDR1 and CDR2 (germline): SGHNT, YENEEA. The CDR3 is CASSLGRAGTDTQYF. For the CDR3, the DNA is TGTGCCAGCAGCTTAGGAAGGGCGGGGACAGATACGCAGTATTTT.

The J gene is TRBJ2-7, the V gene TRBV19; D might be TRBD2 (6 bases). Germline lookup yields CDR1 LNHDA and CDR2 SQIVND (reference sequence). The CDR3 has 14 residues. V gave up 5 bases and J gave up 0 bases, with 11 bases separating them. The CDR3 DNA reads TGTGCCAGTAGTTCTCGGACTAACTCCTACGAGCAGTACTTC. Translating it yields CASSSRTNSYEQYF. The full variable domain, completed using reference TRBV19 and TRBJ2-7, is DGGITQSPKYLFRKEGQNVTLSCEQNLNHDAMYWYRQDPGQGLRLIYYSQIVNDFQKGDIAEGYSVSREKKESFPLTVTSAQKNPTAFYLCASSSRTNSYEQYFGPGTRLTVT.

This clone was counted once. The CDR3 region is CASSGELPGTGSSYEQYF. The CDR3 DNA reads TGTGCCAGCAGTGGGGAACTCCCCGGGACAGGCAGCTCCTACGAGCAGTACTTC. The rearrangement joins TRBV6-1 to TRBJ2-7, with TRBD1 identical over 8 bases. Germline values: CDR1 MNHNS, CDR2 SASEGT. CDR3 length equals 18 residues. The V gene end was trimmed by 4 bases and the J gene end by 0 bases; junction bases not matched to a gene: 14.

For this clone: Other DNA variants within this sample encode the same CDR3. The rearrangement links TRBV11-2 to TRBJ2-1; 8 bases match TRBD1. The CDR3 is 14 amino acids. Germline V lookup: CDR1 SGHAT, CDR2 FQNNGV. Trimming cost V 5 bases and J 6 bases; bases outside gene matches: 6. The CDR3 DNA reads TGTGCCAGCAGCCTTACCACAGGGGGCAATGAGCAGTTCTTC. Protein product: CASSLTTGGNEQFF.

This rearrangement joins TRBV4-3 to TRBJ2-3; TRBD2 might be the D (7 bases). CDR1 and CDR2 (germline): LGHNA, YSLEER. V was pared by 0 bases and J by 3 bases, with 16 bases between. CDR3 length: 17 amino acids. Here the CDR3 reads CASSQDWGGRRTDTQYF. CDR3 nucleotide sequence: TGCGCCAGCAGCCAAGATTGGGGGGGGCGCAGAACAGATACGCAGTATTTT.

This sequence joins TRBV19 and TRBJ1-2, with a weak D call TRBD1 (5 bases). V lost 7 bases and J 2 bases, leaving 14 bases between the germline ends. In germline, CDR1 is LNHDA, CDR2 SQIVND (reference sequence). This CDR3 is 14 amino acids long. CDR3 amino acids: CASNPTRENYGYTF. The CDR3 nucleotides read TGTGCCAGTAACCCAACCAGGGAAAACTATGGCTACACCTTC.

This clone has a handful of counts. The CDR3 DNA reads TGTGCCACCAGCAGAGGTACAGGGATGATTGGGTCACCCCTCCACTTT. Protein: CATSRGTGMIGSPLHF. The chain carries TRBV15 and TRBJ1-6, with D perhaps TRBD1 (6 bases). Trimming left V 1 base short and J 10 bases short, with 17 bases between. Per germline, CDR1 LNHNV and CDR2 YYDKDF (reference sequence). The CDR3 sequence is 16 residues long.

The chain combines TRBV10-2 with TRBJ2-7; a weak D match, TRBD1 (6 bases). The V end was cut by 7 bases, the J end by 3 bases, with 13 bases between. The CDR3 length is 13 residues. CDR1 and CDR2 (germline): WSHSY, SAAADI. CDR3 DNA: TGCGCCAGCAACCCGACAGGTCGCTACGAGCAGTACTTC. Protein: CASNPTGRYEQYF.

CDR3 protein: CASSQDRADTQYF. The CDR3, as DNA: TGTGCCAGCTCGCAGGACAGAGCAGATACGCAGTATTTT. This sequence joins TRBV18 and TRBJ2-3; tentative D call: TRBD1 (6 bases). Germline CDR1 KGHSH, CDR2 LQKENI. Trimming left V 6 bases short and J 4 bases short, with 11 bases between. The CDR3 contains 13 residues.

This rearrangement joins TRBV3-1 (or the pseudogene TRBV3-2) to TRBJ2-1, with 9 bases identical to TRBD2. This CDR3 contains 18 residues. V shed 4 bases, J shed 0 bases, and the junction held 10 bases outside the gene matches. CDR1 is LGHDT, CDR2 YNNKEL, per germline (reference sequence). CDR3 nucleotides: TGTGCCAGCAGCCTGACTAGCGGAAGTGTCCGCTCCTACAATGAGCAGTTCTTC. Protein product: CASSLTSGSVRSYNEQFF.

This chain links TRBV9 with TRBJ2-3; 10 nucleotides agree with TRBD2. Unmatched junction bases numbered 5, after V lost 0 bases and J lost 1 base. The CDR3 totals 17 residues. Germline V gene sequence: CDR1 SGDLS, CDR2 YYNGEE. The CDR3 nucleotides are TGTGCCAGCAGCGTAGCCCCAGCGGGAGGGGGCACAGATACGCAGTATTTT. The encoded protein is CASSVAPAGGGTDTQYF.

This chain uses TRBV5-8 with TRBJ1-5; 9 bases agree with TRBD1. CDR3 size: 13 residues. V gave up 9 bases and J gave up 4 bases; unmatched junction bases: 5. Germline CDR1 and CDR2: SGHTS and YDEGEE. The CDR3 loop is CATSGQGNQPQHF. CDR3 bases: TGTGCCACCTCGGGACAGGGAAATCAGCCCCAGCATTTT.

This chain connects TRBV4-3 to TRBJ2-3; D may be TRBD1 (6 bases). This CDR3 is built from 14 residues. The germline CDR1 and CDR2 sequences are LGHNA and YSLEER. V lost 4 bases and J lost 4, with 12 bases in between. Here the CDR3 reads CASSRTRTADTQYF. DNA of the CDR3: TGCGCCAGCAGCCGAACAAGGACAGCAGATACGCAGTATTTT.

The chain links TRBV7-9 to TRBJ2-1; D not resolved. The CDR3 spans 15 residues. In germline, CDR1 is SEHNR, CDR2 FQNEAQ (reference sequence). The ends were cut back, 5 bases at V and 10 bases at J, with 21 bases in the middle. The CDR3: CASSPVESGWQEQFF. In DNA, the CDR3 is TGTGCCAGCAGCCCAGTTGAGTCCGGGTGGCAGGAGCAGTTCTTC.

The chain couples TRBV7-9 to TRBJ1-2, with 11 bases aligning to TRBD1. Germline loops: CDR1 SEHNR, CDR2 FQNEAQ (reference sequence). This CDR3 has 16 amino acids. Germline trimming cut 1 base from V and 4 bases from J; bases unmatched to any gene: 5. CDR3 nucleotide sequence: TGTGCCAGCAGCTTAGTTCAGGGACAGGGGGGCTATGGCTACACCTTC. It is translated as CASSLVQGQGGYGYTF.

The V call is TRBV5-1, the J call TRBJ2-2; TRBD1 might be the D (6 bases). This CDR3 comprises 15 residues. Germline V lookup: CDR1 SGHRS, CDR2 YFSETQ. Trimming pared 1 base from V and 6 bases from J, leaving 13 bases between. Here the CDR3 reads CASSLQAGVAGELFF. In nucleotides, the CDR3 is TGCGCCAGCAGCTTGCAGGCAGGGGTGGCCGGGGAGCTGTTTTTT.

The rearrangement links TRBV30 to TRBJ1-1; D call uncertain. This CDR3 region has 12 residues. V dropped 2 bases and J dropped 7 bases, with 11 bases sitting between them. The germline CDR1 and CDR2 sequences are GTSNPN and SVGIG (reference sequence). CDR3: CAWSPHGIEAFF. DNA of the CDR3: TGTGCCTGGAGTCCCCACGGTATTGAAGCTTTCTTT.

The chain uses TRBV5-6 and TRBJ2-3; D possibly corresponds to TRBD2 (5 bases). CDR1 and CDR2 (germline): SGHDT, YYEEEE. Trimming cost V 0 bases and J 4 bases, with 9 bases left between them. The length of the CDR3 is 14 residues. In DNA, the CDR3 is TGTGCCAGCAGCTTGGGACTGCGGGCAGATACGCAGTATTTT. Translation: CASSLGLRADTQYF.

The chain recombines TRBV18 with TRBJ1-1; D gene unclear. Germline V gene sequence: CDR1 KGHSH, CDR2 LQKENI. The V end was cut by 3 bases, the J end by 1 base, with 9 bases between. The CDR3 loop spans 14 amino acids. DNA of the CDR3: TGTGCCAGCTCACCCTTTAGTGGGAACACTGAAGCTTTCTTT. This gives the protein CASSPFSGNTEAFF.

The gene calls are TRBV5-1 and TRBJ2-2; D might be TRBD2 (5 bases). The CDR3 extends over 13 amino acids. V was pared by 0 bases and J by 7 bases, with 7 bases between. Germline loops: CDR1 SGHRS, CDR2 YFSETQ. The DNA of the CDR3 is TGCGCCAGCAGCTTGGGAGGGCGCGGGGAGCTGTTTTTT. Protein product: CASSLGGRGELFF.

This clone has a single count. The chain is built from TRBV5-1 and TRBJ2-2; maybe TRBD2 (5 bases). CDR3 length: 15 residues. With 0 bases removed from V and 0 bases from J, the gap between germline ends came to 6 bases. The germline gives CDR1 SGHRS, CDR2 YFSETQ. The CDR3 loop reads CASSLARANTGELFF. In DNA form, the CDR3 reads TGCGCCAGCAGCTTGGCGAGGGCGAACACCGGGGAGCTGTTTTTT.

The CDR3 DNA reads TGTGCCAGCAGCCAGATTGGGGGCAGATGGCAAGAAAAACTGTTTTTT. Amino acid sequence: CASSQIGGRWQEKLFF. The genes are TRBV5-6 and TRBJ1-4, with D perhaps TRBD1 (6 bases). Germline V gene sequence: CDR1 SGHDT, CDR2 YYEEEE. CDR3 length: 16 amino acids. Trimming removed 4 bases at V and 8 bases at J, with 21 bases between.

The genes are TRBV7-6 and TRBJ1-1; possibly TRBD1 for D (5 bases). CDR1 and CDR2 (germline): SGHVS, FNYEAQ. CDR3 size: 12 residues. Trimming cost V 6 bases and J 7 bases, with 12 bases left between them. The chain's CDR3 is CASSFPGGEAFF. CDR3 nucleotides: TGTGCCAGCAGTTTTCCGGGGGGTGAAGCTTTCTTT.

This chain joins TRBV21-1 and TRBJ1-5. TRBV21-1 is given as a pseudogene. This CDR3 has 16 amino acids. The CDR3 reads CASSNLGSSSNQPQHF. In DNA form, the CDR3 reads TGTGCCAGCAGCAACCTAGGCAGCAGTAGCAATCAGCCCCAGCATTTT.

The sample holds a few counts of this clone. The rearrangement joins TRBV4-2 to TRBJ1-1, with D perhaps TRBD1 (6 bases). This CDR3 is built from 16 residues. V lost 1 base to trimming and J lost 2 bases, with 14 bases between them. The germline V gene encodes CDR1 LGHNA and CDR2 YNFKEQ. This CDR3 reads CASSQVGATGNTEAFF. Here the CDR3 DNA reads TGTGCCAGCAGCCAAGTGGGGGCGACAGGTAACACTGAAGCTTTCTTT.

The chain carries TRBV12-2 and TRBJ2-7; the table calls TRBD2, which could not be checked here. TRBV12-2 is labeled a pseudogene. This CDR3 contains 15 residues. CDR3 protein: CASRCTGTSSHEQYF. CDR3 sequence (DNA): TGTGCAAGTCGCTGCACCGGGACTAGCTCCCACGAGCAGTACTTC.

A note on this clone: The junction departs from the called germline gene at one end, perhaps through a read error. The V call is TRBV9, the J call TRBJ2-1; TRBD2 might be the D (6 bases). CDR3 size: 15 residues. Germline V gives CDR1 SGDLS, CDR2 YYNGEE. In nucleotides, the CDR3 is TGTGCCAGCAGCCTCACTAGCCTGTCCTCCAATGAGCAGTTCTTC. This gives the protein CASSLTSLSSNEQFF.

The V gene is TRBV11-3, the J gene TRBJ2-1; a weak D match, TRBD2 (5 bases). This CDR3 is built from 16 residues. Trimming stripped 3 bases from V and 0 bases from J, with 12 bases between. CDR1 is SGHNT and CDR2 is YENEEA in the germline V gene. The CDR3 region is CASSLNSRGSYNEQFF. For the CDR3, the DNA is TGTGCCAGCAGCTTGAACTCCCGGGGCTCCTACAATGAGCAGTTCTTC.